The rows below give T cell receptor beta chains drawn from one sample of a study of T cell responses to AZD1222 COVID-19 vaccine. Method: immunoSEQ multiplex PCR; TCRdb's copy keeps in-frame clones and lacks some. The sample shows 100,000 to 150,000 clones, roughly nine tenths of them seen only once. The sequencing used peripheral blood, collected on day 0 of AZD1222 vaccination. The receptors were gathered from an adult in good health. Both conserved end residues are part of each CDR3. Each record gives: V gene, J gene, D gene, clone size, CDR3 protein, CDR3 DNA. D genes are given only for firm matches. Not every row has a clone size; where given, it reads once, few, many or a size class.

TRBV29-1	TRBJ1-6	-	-	CSVKTESSYNSPLHF	TGCAGCGTAAAGACGGAAAGCTCCTATAATTCACCCCTCCACTTT
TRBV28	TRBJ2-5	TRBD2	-	CASRPTGLAGGETQYF	TGTGCCAGCAGACCCACGGGACTAGCGGGAGGGGAGACCCAGTACTTC
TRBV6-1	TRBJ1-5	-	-	CASSEYQTGNQPQHF	TGTGCCAGCAGTGAATATCAGACAGGCAATCAGCCCCAGCATTTT
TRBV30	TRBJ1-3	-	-	CAGVSGAILSGNTIYF	TGTGCAGGGGTCTCGGGGGCAATTCTCTCTGGAAACACCATATATTTT
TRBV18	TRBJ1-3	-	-	CASSGGSGNTIYF	TGTGCCAGCTCGGGTGGCTCTGGAAACACCATATATTTT
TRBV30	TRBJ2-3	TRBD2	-	CALTTSVITDTQYF	TGTGCCTTAACCACTAGCGTAATCACAGATACGCAGTATTTT
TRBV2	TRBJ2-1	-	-	CASMYEGEQFF	TGTGCCAGCATGTATGAGGGTGAGCAGTTCTTC
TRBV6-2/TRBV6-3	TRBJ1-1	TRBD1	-	CASSYALLGGAEAFF	TGTGCCAGCAGTTACGCCCTTTTAGGGGGCGCTGAAGCTTTCTTT
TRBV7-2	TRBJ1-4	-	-	CASSHGQATNEKLFF	TGTGCCAGCAGCCATGGACAAGCAACTAATGAAAAACTGTTTTTT
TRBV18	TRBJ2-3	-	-	CASSPMGRAGRTDTQYF	TGTGCCAGCTCACCCATGGGTCGCGCGGGGAGGACAGATACGCAGTATTTT
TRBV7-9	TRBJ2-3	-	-	CASSPGQAGTDTQYF	TGTGCCAGCAGCCCGGGTCAAGCTGGCACAGATACGCAGTATTTT
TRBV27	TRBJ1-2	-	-	CASSSGFSSYGYTF	TGTGCCAGCAGTTCAGGTTTCTCGAGCTATGGCTACACCTTC
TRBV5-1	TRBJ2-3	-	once	CASTPTPTDTQYF	TGCGCCAGCACCCCCACCCCGACAGATACGCAGTATTTT
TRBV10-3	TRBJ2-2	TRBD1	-	CAISEQTGGPGELFF	TGTGCCATCAGTGAACAGACAGGGGGACCCGGGGAGCTGTTTTTT
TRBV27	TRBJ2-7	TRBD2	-	CASSATSGLAGGYEQYF	TGTGCCAGCAGTGCAACGTCGGGACTAGCGGGGGGATACGAGCAGTACTTC
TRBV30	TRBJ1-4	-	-	CAWSRLMGINEKLFF	TGTGCCTGGAGTCGCCTAATGGGGATTAATGAAAAACTGTTTTTT
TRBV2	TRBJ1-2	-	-	CASRARTGTVNYGYTF	TGTGCCAGCAGAGCCCGTACCGGGACGGTCAACTATGGCTACACCTTC
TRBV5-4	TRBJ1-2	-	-	CASSDAPTNYGYTF	TGTGCCAGCTCGGACGCCCCAACTAACTATGGCTACACCTTC
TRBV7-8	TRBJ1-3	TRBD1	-	CASSRRDSSGNTIYF	TGTGCCAGCAGCCGCCGGGACAGCTCTGGAAACACCATATATTTT
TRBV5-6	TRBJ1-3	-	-	CASSSYRASGNTIYF	TGTGCCAGCAGCTCCTACAGGGCGAGCGGAAACACCATATATTTT
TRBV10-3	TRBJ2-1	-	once	CAISGQGGSYNEQFF	TGTGCCATCAGTGGGCAGGGGGGCTCCTACAATGAGCAGTTCTTC
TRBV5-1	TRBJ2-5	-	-	CASSLGGQKETQYF	TGCGCCAGCAGCTTGGGCGGACAGAAAGAGACCCAGTACTTC
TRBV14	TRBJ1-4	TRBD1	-	CARATGDWREKLFF	TGTGCCAGGGCAACAGGGGATTGGAGAGAAAAACTGTTTTTT
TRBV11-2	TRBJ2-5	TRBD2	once	CASSLLAGGWETQYF	TGTGCCAGCAGCTTACTAGCGGGGGGTTGGGAGACCCAGTACTTC
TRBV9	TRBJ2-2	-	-	CASSVGGLTNTGELFF	TGTGCCAGCAGCGTAGGTGGCTTAACGAACACCGGGGAGCTGTTTTTT
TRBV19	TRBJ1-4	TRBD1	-	CASSSQGTGEGKLFF	TGTGCCAGTAGTTCCCAAGGGACAGGTGAAGGAAAACTGTTTTTT
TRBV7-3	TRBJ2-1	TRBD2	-	CASSFQLADAYNEQFF	TGTGCCAGCAGCTTTCAACTAGCGGACGCTTACAATGAGCAGTTCTTC
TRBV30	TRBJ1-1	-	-	CAWSPGLTNTEAFF	TGTGCCTGGAGCCCGGGACTCACGAACACTGAAGCTTTCTTT
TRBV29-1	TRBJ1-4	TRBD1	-	CSADGQGAGEKLFF	TGCAGCGCGGACGGACAGGGGGCCGGCGAAAAACTGTTTTTT
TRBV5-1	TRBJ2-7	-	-	CASSSTGNLYEQYF	TGCGCCAGCAGCTCGACAGGTAATCTCTACGAGCAGTACTTC
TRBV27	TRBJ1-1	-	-	CASWTVMNTEAFF	TGTGCCAGCTGGACGGTTATGAACACTGAAGCTTTCTTT
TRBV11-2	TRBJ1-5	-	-	CASSPGPQQPQHF	TGTGCCAGCAGCCCGGGACCTCAACAGCCCCAGCATTTT
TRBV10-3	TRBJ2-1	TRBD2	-	CAISESRGLAGKSSYNEQFF	TGTGCCATCAGTGAGTCGCGGGGGCTAGCGGGTAAGAGCTCCTACAATGAGCAGTTCTTC
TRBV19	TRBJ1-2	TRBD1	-	CASSMGQGEPYGYTF	TGTGCCAGTAGTATGGGACAGGGGGAGCCCTATGGCTACACCTTC
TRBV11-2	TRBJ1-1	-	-	CASSLRTDSEAFF	TGTGCCAGCAGCCTTAGGACAGACTCTGAAGCTTTCTTT
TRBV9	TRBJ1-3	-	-	CASSPQGAGNTIYF	TGTGCCAGCAGCCCACAGGGAGCTGGAAACACCATATATTTT
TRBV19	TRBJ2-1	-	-	CASSSPPFF	TGTGCCAGTAGCTCGCCCCCGTTCTTC
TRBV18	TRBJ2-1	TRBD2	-	CASSPRLAGVNEQFF	TGTGCCAGCTCACCTCGACTAGCGGGAGTCAATGAGCAGTTCTTC
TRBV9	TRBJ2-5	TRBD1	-	CASSPGQGARETQYF	TGTGCCAGCAGCCCGGGACAGGGGGCGAGGGAGACCCAGTACTTC
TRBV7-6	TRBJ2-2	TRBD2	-	CASSLEVAGRGTGELFF	TGTGCCAGCAGCTTGGAGGTAGCGGGGCGGGGCACCGGGGAGCTGTTTTTT
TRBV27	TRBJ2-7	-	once	CASSLSGDAYEQYF	TGTGCCAGCAGTTTATCAGGGGACGCCTACGAGCAGTACTTC
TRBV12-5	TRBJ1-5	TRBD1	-	CASGPDRGVQPQHF	TGTGCTAGTGGGCCGGACAGGGGGGTACAGCCCCAGCATTTT
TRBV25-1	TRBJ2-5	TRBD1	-	CASSETTGQGAETQYF	TGTGCCAGCAGTGAGACCACTGGACAGGGGGCCGAGACCCAGTACTTC
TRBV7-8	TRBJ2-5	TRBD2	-	CASSPVAGGMKTQYF	TGTGCCAGCAGCCCAGTAGCGGGGGGGATGAAGACCCAGTACTTC
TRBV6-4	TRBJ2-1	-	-	CASSPSGATMYNEQFF	TGTGCCAGCAGCCCCTCTGGGGCCACTATGTACAATGAGCAGTTCTTC
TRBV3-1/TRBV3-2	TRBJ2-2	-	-	CASSQGGRQNTGELFF	TGTGCCAGCAGCCAGGGGGGAAGACAGAATACCGGGGAGCTGTTTTTT
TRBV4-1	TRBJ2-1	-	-	CASSQEVGANNEQFF	TGCGCCAGCAGCCAAGAAGTAGGGGCAAACAATGAGCAGTTCTTC
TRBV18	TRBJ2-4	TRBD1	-	CASSPGQGLAKNIQYF	TGTGCCAGCTCACCCGGACAGGGACTAGCCAAAAACATTCAGTACTTC
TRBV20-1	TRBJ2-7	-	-	CSASHLVGSEQYF	TGCAGTGCTAGTCATCTAGTCGGCTCCGAGCAGTACTTC
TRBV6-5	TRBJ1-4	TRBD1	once	CASSSGTGTKKLFF	TGTGCCAGCAGTTCAGGGACAGGGACCAAAAAACTGTTTTTT
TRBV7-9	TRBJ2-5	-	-	CASSLGAGSTKETQYF	TGTGCCAGCAGCTTAGGGGCGGGGTCTACGAAAGAGACCCAGTACTTC
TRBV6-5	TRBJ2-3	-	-	CASSYRPGDTQYF	TGTGCCAGCAGTTACAGGCCGGGAGATACGCAGTATTTT
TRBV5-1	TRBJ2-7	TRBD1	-	CASSYTGQHYEQYF	TGCGCCAGCAGCTATACGGGACAGCACTACGAGCAGTACTTC
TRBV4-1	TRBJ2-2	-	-	CASSQGWSGELFF	TGCGCCAGCAGCCAAGGTTGGTCCGGGGAGCTGTTTTTT
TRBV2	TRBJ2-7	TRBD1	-	CASSPSTGTGGASYEQYF	TGTGCCAGCAGCCCCTCCACCGGGACAGGGGGGGCCTCCTACGAGCAGTACTTC
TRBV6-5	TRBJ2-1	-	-	CASSYSVGPYNEQFF	TGTGCCAGCAGTTACTCGGTCGGCCCGTACAATGAGCAGTTCTTC
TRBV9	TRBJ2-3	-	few	CASSASGTPPTDTQYF	TGTGCCAGCAGCGCGTCCGGGACCCCCCCCACAGATACGCAGTATTTT
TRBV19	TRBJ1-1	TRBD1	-	CASSQTGVRTEAFF	TGTGCCAGTAGCCAAACAGGGGTGAGGACTGAAGCTTTCTTT
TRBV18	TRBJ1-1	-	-	CASSPSSPEAFF	TGTGCCAGCTCACCTTCATCCCCGGAAGCTTTCTTT